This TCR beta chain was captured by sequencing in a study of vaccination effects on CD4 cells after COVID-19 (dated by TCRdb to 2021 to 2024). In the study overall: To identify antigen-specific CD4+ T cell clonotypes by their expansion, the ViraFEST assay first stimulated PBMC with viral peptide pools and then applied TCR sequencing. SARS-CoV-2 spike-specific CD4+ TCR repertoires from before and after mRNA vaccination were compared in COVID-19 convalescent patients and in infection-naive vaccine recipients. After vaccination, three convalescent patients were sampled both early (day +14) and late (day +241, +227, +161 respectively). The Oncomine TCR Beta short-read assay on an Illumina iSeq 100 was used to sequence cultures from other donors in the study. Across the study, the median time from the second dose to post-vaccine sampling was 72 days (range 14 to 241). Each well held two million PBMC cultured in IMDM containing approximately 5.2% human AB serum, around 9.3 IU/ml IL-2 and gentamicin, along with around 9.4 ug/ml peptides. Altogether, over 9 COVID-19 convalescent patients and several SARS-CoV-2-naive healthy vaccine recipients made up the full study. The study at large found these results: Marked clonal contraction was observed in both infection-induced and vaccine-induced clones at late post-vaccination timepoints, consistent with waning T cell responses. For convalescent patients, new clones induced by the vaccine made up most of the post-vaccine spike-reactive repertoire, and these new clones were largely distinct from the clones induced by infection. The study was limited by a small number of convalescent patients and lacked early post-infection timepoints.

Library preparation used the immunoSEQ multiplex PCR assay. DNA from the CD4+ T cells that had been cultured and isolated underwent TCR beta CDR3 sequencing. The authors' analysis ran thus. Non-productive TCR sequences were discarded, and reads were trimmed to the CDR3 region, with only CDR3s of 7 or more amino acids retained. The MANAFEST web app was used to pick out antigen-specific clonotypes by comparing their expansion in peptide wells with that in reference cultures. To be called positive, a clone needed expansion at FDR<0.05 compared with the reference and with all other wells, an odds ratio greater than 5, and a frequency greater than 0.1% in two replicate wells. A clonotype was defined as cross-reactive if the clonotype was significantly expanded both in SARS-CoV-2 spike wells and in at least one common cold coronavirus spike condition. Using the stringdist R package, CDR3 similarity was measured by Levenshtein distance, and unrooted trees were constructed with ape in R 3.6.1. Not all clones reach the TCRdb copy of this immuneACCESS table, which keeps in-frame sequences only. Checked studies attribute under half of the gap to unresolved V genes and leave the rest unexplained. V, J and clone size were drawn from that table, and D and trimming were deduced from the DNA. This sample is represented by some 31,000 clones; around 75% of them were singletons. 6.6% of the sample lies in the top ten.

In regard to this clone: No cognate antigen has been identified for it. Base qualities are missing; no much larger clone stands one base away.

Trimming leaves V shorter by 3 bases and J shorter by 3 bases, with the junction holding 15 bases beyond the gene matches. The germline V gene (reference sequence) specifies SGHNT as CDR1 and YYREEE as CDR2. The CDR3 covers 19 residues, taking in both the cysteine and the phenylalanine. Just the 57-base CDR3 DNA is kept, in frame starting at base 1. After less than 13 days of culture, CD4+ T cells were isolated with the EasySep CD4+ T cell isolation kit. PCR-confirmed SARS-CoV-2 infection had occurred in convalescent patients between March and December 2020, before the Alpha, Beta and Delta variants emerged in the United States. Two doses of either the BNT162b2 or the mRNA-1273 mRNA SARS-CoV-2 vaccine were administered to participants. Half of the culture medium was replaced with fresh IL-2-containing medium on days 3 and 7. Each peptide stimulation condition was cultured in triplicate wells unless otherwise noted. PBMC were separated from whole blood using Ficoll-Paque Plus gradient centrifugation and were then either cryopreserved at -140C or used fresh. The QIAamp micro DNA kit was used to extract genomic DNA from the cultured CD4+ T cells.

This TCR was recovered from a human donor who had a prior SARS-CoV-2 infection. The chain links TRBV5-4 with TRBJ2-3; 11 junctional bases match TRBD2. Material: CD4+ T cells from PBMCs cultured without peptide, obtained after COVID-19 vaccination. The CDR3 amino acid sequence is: CASSWETSGTRRGTDTQYF. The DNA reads TGTGCCAGCAGCTGGGAGACTAGCGGGACCCGAAGGGGAACAGATACGCAGTATTTT.